This T cell receptor beta chain was documented in a study of T cells after yellow fever vaccination. Germline CDR1 reads SGHTA; CDR2 reads FQGNSA. This CDR3 has 12 amino acids. V gave up 3 bases and J gave up 7 bases, with 10 bases separating them. From the 5' RACE reads, TCRdb called clonotypes with MiXCR, one entry per CDR3 protein. The profile shows hundreds of thousands of distinct CDR3 sequences, roughly 4% of them singletons. This clonotype was counted ten times or more. The receptor was derived from a man between 18 and 35 years old who received the YFV17D yellow fever vaccine. Sequencing was performed on PBMCs, taken on the day of the yellow fever booster vaccination. The V gene is TRBV7-2, the J gene TRBJ2-7, with D perhaps TRBD1 or TRBD2 (5 bases each). CDR3 in amino acids: CASSFAGREQYF. The CDR3 DNA is TGTGCCAGCAGCTTCGCAGGGAGAGAGCAGTACTTC.